Listed here are 9 T cell receptor beta chains from one sample, sequenced in a study of shared clonotypes between healthy human individuals (dated by TCRdb to 2018 to 2021). Receptors were amplified or captured by the immunoSEQ multiplex PCR assay. This is the immuneACCESS table as TCRdb keeps it, with only in-frame sequences that have V and J called. A part of the clones is gone; compared with another copy, unresolved V genes explain less than half, and the rest is unexplained. This sample has some 2,000,000 clones in its table, and approximately 96% of those were observed once. The ten largest clones capture roughly 0.13% of the sample. The specimen was naive CD4+ T cells sorted from blood. This specimen's cell subset or site label, per the study, means: CD45RA+ positively selected. The receptors come from a man younger than 35 in good health.

The chain employs TRBV9 and TRBJ2-1; 9 bases are a match to TRBD2. This CDR3 contains 15 residues. The V and J ends lost 7 bases and 1 base, in that order; junction bases with no gene match: 6. Germline V gene sequence: CDR1 SGDLS, CDR2 YYNGEE. The chain's CDR3 is CASSRGLASYNEQFF. Written as DNA, the CDR3 is TGTGCCAGCTCGCGGGGACTAGCTTCCTACAATGAGCAGTTCTTC.

The chain combines TRBV5-1 with TRBJ2-3; the D call may be TRBD1 or TRBD2 (7 bases each). Germline CDR1 SGHRS, CDR2 YFSETQ. The V gene lost 1 base and the J gene lost 5 bases, with 17 bases spanning the gap. CDR3 length equals 16 residues. The CDR3 sequence: CASSLIQGEGQDTQYF. CDR3 DNA sequence: TGCGCCAGCAGCTTGATCCAGGGGGAGGGCCAAGATACGCAGTATTTT. The full variable domain, its missing parts supplied by reference TRBV5-1 and TRBJ2-3, is KAGVTQTPRYLIKTRGQQVTLSCSPISGHRSVSWYQQTPGQGLQFLFEYFSETQRNKGNFPGRFSGRQFSNSRSEMNVSTLELGDSALYLCASSLIQGEGQDTQYFGPGTRLTVL.

The V call is TRBV2, the J call TRBJ1-5; TRBD1 might be the D (6 bases). Germline CDR1 SNHLY, CDR2 FYNNEI. This CDR3 comprises 14 residues. Trimming pared 3 bases from V and 10 bases from J, leaving 16 bases between. Written as DNA, the CDR3 is TGTGCCAGCAGTGATGGACAGAACATCACCCCCCAGCATTTT. It translates to CASSDGQNITPQHF. The full variable domain, in which reference TRBV2 and TRBJ1-5 provide the parts outside the CDR3, is EPEVTQTPSHQVTQMGQEVILRCVPISNHLYFYWYRQILGQKVEFLVSFYNNEISEKSEIFDDQFSVERPDGSNFTLKIRSTKLEDSAMYFCASSDGQNITPQHFGDGTRLSIL.

This rearrangement joins TRBV12-5 to TRBJ2-3; 9 nucleotides align to TRBD1. The CDR3 is made up of 16 amino acids. The junction had 10 bases not matched to a gene; V was cut back by 6 bases and J by 3 bases. Germline lookup yields CDR1 LGHNT and CDR2 FRNRAP. The CDR3 coding sequence is TGTGCTAGTGGCCTAAGGGACAGGGATGGTACAGATACGCAGTATTTT. Amino acid sequence: CASGLRDRDGTDTQYF. Variable domain in full (rest from reference TRBV12-5 and TRBJ2-3): DARVTQTPRHKVTEMGQEVTMRCQPILGHNTVFWYRQTMMQGLELLAYFRNRAPLDDSGMPKDRFSAEMPDATLATLKIQPSEPRDSAVYFCASGLRDRDGTDTQYFGPGTRLTVL.

This rearrangement joins TRBV5-3 to TRBJ2-1, with 13 bases lining up with TRBD2. TRBV5-3 is an open reading frame, and its role is uncertain. The CDR3 runs to 16 residues. V shed 3 bases and J 2 bases; nucleotides not matched to a gene: 2. CDR3 loop: CARSCGLAGAYNEQFF. In DNA form, the CDR3 reads TGTGCCAGAAGCTGCGGACTAGCGGGGGCCTACAATGAGCAGTTCTTC.

Concerning this clone: At the DNA level, this CDR3 is encoded by other sequences in the same sample as well. The V and J genes are TRBV6-5 and TRBJ1-3; D gene unclear. The CDR3 is made up of 13 amino acids. Germline assignment: CDR1 MNHEY and CDR2 SVGAGI. V lost 2 bases and J lost 3, with 5 bases in between. The CDR3 sequence: CASSYTDGNTIYF. CDR3 DNA: TGTGCCAGCAGTTACACGGATGGAAACACCATATATTTT.

The chain has TRBV5-4 and TRBJ2-3; tentatively, D is TRBD1 (6 bases). The CDR3 contains 16 residues. The germline V and J ends were trimmed by 3 bases and 0 bases, with 14 bases remaining between them. The germline V gene has CDR1 SGHNT and CDR2 YYREEE (reference sequence). CDR3 loop: CASSSTGIMSTDTQYF. CDR3 bases: TGTGCCAGCAGCTCCACAGGGATAATGAGCACAGATACGCAGTATTTT.

The gene calls are TRBV5-1 and TRBJ2-7; 9 bases agree with TRBD2. The trim removed 1 base at V and 4 bases at J, leaving 12 bases unmatched. Germline V gene lookup returns CDR1 SGHRS and CDR2 YFSETQ. The CDR3 consists of 17 residues. CDR3 in DNA: TGCGCCAGCAGCTTGACTCCTAGCGGGACTAGCATATACGAGCAGTACTTC. This sequence encodes CASSLTPSGTSIYEQYF.

The chain combines TRBV6-5 with TRBJ2-3; D could derive from TRBD1 or TRBD2 (5 bases each). In germline, CDR1 is MNHEY, CDR2 SVGAGI. The CDR3 covers 14 residues. The V gene lost 5 bases and the J gene lost 6 bases, with 15 bases spanning the gap. The chain's CDR3 is CASSLGTLGDTQYF. CDR3 DNA: TGTGCCAGCAGTCTGGGGACCCTCGGGGATACGCAGTATTTT.